Described below is a single T cell receptor beta chain sequence and its context. This specimen belongs to a study of T cell changes during pregnancy in multiple sclerosis. Germline lookup yields CDR1 PRHDT and CDR2 FYEKMQ (reference sequence). V was trimmed by 5 bases and J by 10 bases, leaving 11 bases between them. The CDR3 loop spans 12 amino acids. Profiled with immunoSEQ multiplex PCR; TCRdb holds only in-frame clones, not every one. Among approximately 96,000 clones listed, about 91% were seen once. J is TRBJ1-4 and V is TRBV13, with a tentative D call TRBD1 (5 bases). Sequences were derived from peripheral blood, sampled after pregnancy. The receptor was isolated from a female donor in good health, enrolled as a control in a pregnancy study. This CDR3 reads CASSPRGGKLFF. The DNA of the CDR3 is TGTGCCAGCAGCCCCCGGGGGGGAAAACTGTTTTTT.